This TCR beta chain comes out of a study of blood T cell repertoires in COVID-19. The overall study: Sites across the United States, Italy and Spain contributed samples from acute and convalescent COVID-19. Nucleic acid was either cDNA or gDNA, and it came from T cells, B-cell-depleted T cells, or PBMCs.

CDR1 is SGDLS, CDR2 YYNGEE, per germline. The CDR3 has 15 residues. V was clipped by 1 base and J by 0 bases, with 8 bases between them. Authors' data handling: How many nucleated cells were present was estimated from reference gene primer amplification. Sequencing was performed with immunoSEQ multiplex PCR; in TCRdb, only in-frame clones are kept and a portion is missing. The V and J calls and the clone size are those of that table, but D and trimming were determined from the DNA. Of some 200,000 clones in the sample, 70% to 90% are singletons; the top ten hold around 2.6%. Sequences were obtained from peripheral blood. The chain carries TRBV9 and TRBJ2-1; D is possibly TRBD2 (5 bases). This receptor was identified in a man aged 35-49 years with active or convalescent COVID-19. CDR3 residues: CASSVLEGSYNEQFF. CDR3 coding DNA: TGTGCCAGCAGCGTATTAGAGGGCTCCTACAATGAGCAGTTCTTC.